Included here is one T cell receptor beta chain sequence, with context. Its antigen is currently unknown. The CDR3 runs to 13 residues. Germline V CDR1 and CDR2: SGHDT, YYEEEE. Trimming cost V 5 bases and J 9 bases; bases outside gene matches: 6. Employing constant-segment primers, 5'RACE generated TCR alpha and TCR beta cDNA libraries bearing sample barcodes and UMIs. MiXCR, run by TCRdb on the 5' RACE reads, gives a single entry per CDR3 protein. The data contain 110,000 to 150,000 distinct CDR3 sequences, under 30% of them singletons. The data derive from a study of T-cell memory formation after mild COVID-19. Overall study findings and caveats: Contracting CD4+ clones lay largely in CM and EM, with CD8+ ones residing in EMRA. The study found balanced CD4/CD8 in clones contracting day 15 to 85 and a CD4+ lean in later expanders. Certain responding clones were present in pre-infection memory, suggesting participation of cross-reactive memory.

The chain couples TRBV5-6 to TRBJ2-4; TRBD1 aligns across 9 bases. The receptor was isolated from an adult woman who had mild COVID-19 (a few samples of this study predate the infection). Cell type and time point are not known. The sequenced sample consisted of PBMCs or a T cell subset sorted from them (not recorded which). In DNA form, the CDR3 reads TGTGCCAGCAGGGGACAGGGTTCTGGCATTCAGTACTTC. Its protein product is CASRGQGSGIQYF.